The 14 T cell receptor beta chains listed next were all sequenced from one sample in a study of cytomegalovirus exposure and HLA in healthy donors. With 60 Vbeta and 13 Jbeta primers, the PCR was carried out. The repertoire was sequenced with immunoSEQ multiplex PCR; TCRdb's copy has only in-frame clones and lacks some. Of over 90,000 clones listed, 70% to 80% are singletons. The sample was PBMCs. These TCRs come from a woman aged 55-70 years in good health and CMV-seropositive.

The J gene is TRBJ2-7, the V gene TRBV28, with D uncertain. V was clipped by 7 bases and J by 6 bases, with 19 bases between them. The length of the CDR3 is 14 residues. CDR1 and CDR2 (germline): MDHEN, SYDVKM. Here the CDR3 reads CASTNRPYLIEQYF. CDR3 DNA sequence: TGTGCCAGCACTAACAGACCCTATTTGATCGAGCAGTACTTC.

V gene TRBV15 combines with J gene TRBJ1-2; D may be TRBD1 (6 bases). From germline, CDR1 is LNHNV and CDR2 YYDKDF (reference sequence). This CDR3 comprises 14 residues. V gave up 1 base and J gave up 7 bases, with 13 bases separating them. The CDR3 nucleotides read TGTGCCACCAGCAGAGGCACAGGGACGGTTGGCTACACCTTC. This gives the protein CATSRGTGTVGYTF. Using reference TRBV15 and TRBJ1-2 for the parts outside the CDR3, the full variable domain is DAMVIQNPRYQVTQFGKPVTLSCSQTLNHNVMYWYQQKSSQAPKLLFHYYDKDFNNEADTPDNFQSRRPNTSFCFLDIRSPGLGDTAMYLCATSRGTGTVGYTFGSGTRLTVV.

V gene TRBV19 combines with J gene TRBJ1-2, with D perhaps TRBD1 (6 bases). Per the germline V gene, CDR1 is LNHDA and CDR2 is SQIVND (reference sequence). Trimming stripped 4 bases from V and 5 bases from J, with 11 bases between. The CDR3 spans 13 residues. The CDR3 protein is CASSNDRLYGYTF. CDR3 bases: TGTGCCAGTAGTAACGACAGGTTGTATGGCTACACCTTC.

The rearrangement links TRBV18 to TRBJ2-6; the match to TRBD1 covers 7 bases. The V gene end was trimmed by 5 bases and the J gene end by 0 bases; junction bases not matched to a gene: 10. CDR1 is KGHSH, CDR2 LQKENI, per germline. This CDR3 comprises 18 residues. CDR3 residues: CASSRQGWGDSGANVLTF. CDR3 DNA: TGTGCCAGCTCAAGACAGGGTTGGGGAGACTCTGGGGCCAACGTCCTGACTTTC.

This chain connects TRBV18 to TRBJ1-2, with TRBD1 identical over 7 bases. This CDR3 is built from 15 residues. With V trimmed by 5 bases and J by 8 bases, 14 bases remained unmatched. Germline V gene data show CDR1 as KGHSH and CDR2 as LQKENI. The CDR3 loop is CASSADREYRGGYTF. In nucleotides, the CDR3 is TGTGCCAGCTCAGCTGACAGGGAATACCGGGGAGGCTACACCTTC.

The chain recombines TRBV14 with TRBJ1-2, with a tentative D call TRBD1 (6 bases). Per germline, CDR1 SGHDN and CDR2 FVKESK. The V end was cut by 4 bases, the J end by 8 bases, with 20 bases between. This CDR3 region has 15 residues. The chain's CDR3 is CASSPRTGRGLGYTF. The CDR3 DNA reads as TGTGCCAGCAGCCCGAGAACTGGCAGGGGCTTAGGCTACACCTTC. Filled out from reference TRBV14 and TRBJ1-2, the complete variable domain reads EAGVTQFPSHSVIEKGQTVTLRCDPISGHDNLYWYRRVMGKEIKFLLHFVKESKQDESGMPNNRFLAERTGGTYSTLKVQPAELEDSGVYFCASSPRTGRGLGYTFGSGTRLTVV.

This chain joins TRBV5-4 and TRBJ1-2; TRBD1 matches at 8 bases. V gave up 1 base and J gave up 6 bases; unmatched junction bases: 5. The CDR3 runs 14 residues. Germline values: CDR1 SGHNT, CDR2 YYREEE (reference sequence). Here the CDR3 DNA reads TGTGCCAGCAGCTTGTCAGGGGGCGTGGATGGCTACACCTTC. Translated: CASSLSGGVDGYTF.

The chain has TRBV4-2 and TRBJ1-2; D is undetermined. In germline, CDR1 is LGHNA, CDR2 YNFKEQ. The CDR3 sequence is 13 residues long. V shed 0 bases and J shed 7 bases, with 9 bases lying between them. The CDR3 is CASSQDPGSGYTF. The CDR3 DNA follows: TGTGCCAGCAGCCAAGATCCGGGATCTGGCTACACCTTC.

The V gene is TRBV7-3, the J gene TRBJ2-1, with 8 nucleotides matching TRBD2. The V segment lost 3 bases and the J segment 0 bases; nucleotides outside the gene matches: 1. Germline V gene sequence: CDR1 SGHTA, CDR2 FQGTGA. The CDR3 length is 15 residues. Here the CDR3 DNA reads TGTGCCAGCAGCTTTGCGGGAGGCTCCTACAATGAGCAGTTCTTC. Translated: CASSFAGGSYNEQFF.

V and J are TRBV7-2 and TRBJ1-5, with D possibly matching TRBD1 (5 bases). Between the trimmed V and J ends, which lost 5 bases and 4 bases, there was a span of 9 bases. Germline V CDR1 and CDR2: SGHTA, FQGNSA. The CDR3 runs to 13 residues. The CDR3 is CASSEAGNQPQHF. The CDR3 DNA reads TGTGCCAGCAGCGAGGCAGGGAATCAGCCCCAGCATTTT.

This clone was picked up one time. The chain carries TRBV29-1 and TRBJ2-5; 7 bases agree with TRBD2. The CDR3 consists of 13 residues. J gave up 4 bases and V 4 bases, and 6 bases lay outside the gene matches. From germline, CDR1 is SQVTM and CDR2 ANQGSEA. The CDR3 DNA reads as TGCAGCGTTGGGGGAGGGGTTGGAGAGACCCAGTACTTC. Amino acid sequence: CSVGGGVGETQYF.

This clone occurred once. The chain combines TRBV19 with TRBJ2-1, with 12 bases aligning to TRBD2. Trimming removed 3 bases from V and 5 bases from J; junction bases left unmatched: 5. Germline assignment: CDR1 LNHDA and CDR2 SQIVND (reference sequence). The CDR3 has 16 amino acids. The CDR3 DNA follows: TGTGCCAGTAGTATCAGGACTAGCGGGATCGACAATGAGCAGTTCTTC. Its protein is CASSIRTSGIDNEQFF.

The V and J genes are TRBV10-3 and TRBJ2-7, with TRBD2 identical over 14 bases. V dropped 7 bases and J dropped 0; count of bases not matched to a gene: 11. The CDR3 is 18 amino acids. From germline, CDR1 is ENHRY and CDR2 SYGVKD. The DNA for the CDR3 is TGTGCCATCACCTCGGGACTAGCGGGGGCCCAGAGCTCCTACGAGCAGTACTTC. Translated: CAITSGLAGAQSSYEQYF.

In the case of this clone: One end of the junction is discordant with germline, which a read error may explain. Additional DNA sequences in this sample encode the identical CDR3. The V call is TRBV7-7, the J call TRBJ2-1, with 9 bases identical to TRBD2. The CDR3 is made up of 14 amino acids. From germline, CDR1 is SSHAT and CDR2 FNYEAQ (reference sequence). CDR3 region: CASSLGLAGNEQFF. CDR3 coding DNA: TGTGCTAGCAGCTTAGGCCTAGCGGGGAATGAGCAGTTCTTC. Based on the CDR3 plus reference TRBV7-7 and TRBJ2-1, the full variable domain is GAGVSQSPRYKVTKRGQDVTLRCDPISSHATLYWYQQALGQGPEFLTYFNYEAQPDKSGLPSDRFSAERPEGSISTLTIQRTEQRDSAMYRCASSLGLAGNEQFFGPGTRLTVL.